Listed here are 2 T cell receptor beta chains from one sample, sequenced in a study of identical twins. TCRdb reprocessed the 5' RACE reads with MiXCR, giving one entry per CDR3 protein. This sample has some 250,000 distinct CDR3 sequences, with 9.5% to 15% found just once. The sample was also linked to a second study, of yellow fever vaccine responses in identical twins.

The specimen was memory (CD45RO+) T cells sorted from blood. The receptors originated from a young woman in good health.

This clonotype was detected many times. The chain combines TRBV7-9 with TRBJ2-7; perhaps TRBD1 as D (6 bases). CDR3 size: 12 residues. Trimming removed 4 bases from V and 6 bases from J, with 10 bases in between. Germline CDR1 and CDR2: SEHNR and FQNEAQ (reference sequence). CDR3 bases: TGTGCCAGCAGCTCAACAGGGCTCGAGCAGTACTTC. It translates to CASSSTGLEQYF.

This rearrangement joins TRBV7-9 to TRBJ2-7; 9 bases match TRBD2. The junction had 4 bases not matched to a gene; V was cut back by 1 base and J by 6 bases. This CDR3 spans 14 amino acids. Germline V gene sequence: CDR1 SEHNR, CDR2 FQNEAQ (reference sequence). CDR3 nucleotides: TGTGCCAGCAGCTTAGAGCGGGGGGTTATCGAGCAGTACTTC. The encoded protein is CASSLERGVIEQYF. The full variable domain, completed using reference TRBV7-9 and TRBJ2-7, is DTGVSQNPRHKITKRGQNVTFRCDPISEHNRLYWYRQTLGQGPEFLTYFQNEAQLEKSRLLSDRFSAERPKGSFSTLEIQRTEQGDSAMYLCASSLERGVIEQYFGPGTRLTVT.